This TCR beta chain was captured by sequencing in a study of identical twins. Findings and caveats of the study: The more abundant beta clonotypes in cord blood had fewer insertions, and memory repertoires did not show this. Out-of-frame TCR alpha sharing observed in monozygotic twins exceeded model estimates. The authors noted that invariant MAIT and iNKT cells could partly confound zero-insertion analyses.

A universal primer site came from template switching; cDNA carried unique molecular identifiers. TCRdb independently ran MiXCR on the 5' RACE reads; one entry per CDR3 protein. The sample lists 550,000 to 700,000 distinct CDR3 sequences; 21% were seen once. This clonotype was detected only a few times. The antigen remains undetermined. The CDR3 covers 16 residues. Germline V gene sequence: CDR1 DFQATT, CDR2 SNEGSKA (reference sequence). The V end was cut by 7 bases, the J end by 2 bases, with 22 bases between. These same records also appear under a second study, on T cells expressing NK-cell markers.

Sequencing was performed on PBMCs. This TCR was recovered from a woman between 18 and 29 years old in good health. This chain uses TRBV20-1 with TRBJ2-3; D might be TRBD2 (5 bases). Written as DNA, the CDR3 is TGCAGTGGCGTGGACTCACCCGAAGAATACACAGATACGCAGTATTTT. Protein product: CSGVDSPEEYTDTQYF.